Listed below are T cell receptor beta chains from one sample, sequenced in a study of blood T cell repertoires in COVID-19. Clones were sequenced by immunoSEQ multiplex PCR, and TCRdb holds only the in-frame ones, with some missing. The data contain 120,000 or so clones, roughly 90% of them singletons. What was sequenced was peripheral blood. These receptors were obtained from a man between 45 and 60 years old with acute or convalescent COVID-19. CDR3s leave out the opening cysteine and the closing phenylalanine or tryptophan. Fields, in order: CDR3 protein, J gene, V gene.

CDR3: ASSIGTGVGYGYT; J: TRBJ1-2; V: TRBV19
CDR3: ASSQGSAENEQF; J: TRBJ2-1; V: TRBV4-1
CDR3: ATRPTSGRDNEQF; J: TRBJ2-1; V: TRBV24-1
CDR3: ASSRDRDPEAF; J: TRBJ1-1; V: TRBV2
CDR3: ASSRLGGNTEAF; J: TRBJ1-1; V: TRBV11-2
CDR3: ASSLGEGTDTQY; J: TRBJ2-3; V: TRBV5-6
CDR3: AITTQRDSYNEQF; J: TRBJ2-1; V: TRBV10-3
CDR3: ASSFLTSGRLGGANVLT; J: TRBJ2-6; V: TRBV7-6
CDR3: ASRSRIGGPGNTIY; J: TRBJ1-3; V: TRBV4-1
CDR3: ASSQDPYSGTSYNEQF; J: TRBJ2-1; V: TRBV4-1
CDR3: ASSLQGQGRIEEQF; J: TRBJ2-1; V: TRBV5-1
CDR3: ASSALLAGGGETQY; J: TRBJ2-5; V: TRBV6-4
CDR3: ASSGEREDQETQY; J: TRBJ2-5; V: TRBV3-1/TRBV3-2
CDR3: ASSYRGGYGYT; J: TRBJ1-2; V: TRBV6-5
CDR3: ASSVNIQSDEQF; J: TRBJ2-1; V: TRBV9
CDR3: ASSRTVGEKLF; J: TRBJ1-4; V: TRBV6-2/TRBV6-3
CDR3: ASSRGTDQETQY; J: TRBJ2-5; V: TRBV11-3
CDR3: ASSLGGTRDSPLH; J: TRBJ1-6; V: TRBV5-1
CDR3: ASSPSGSPYNEQF; J: TRBJ2-1; V: TRBV11-3
CDR3: ASSVGPSGYNEQF; J: TRBJ2-1; V: TRBV9
CDR3: ASSDGLAGYNEQF; J: TRBJ2-1; V: TRBV6-2/TRBV6-3
CDR3: ASSYSGGGRYSPLH; J: TRBJ1-6; V: TRBV6-5
CDR3: SASLRQGGRYEQY; J: TRBJ2-7; V: TRBV20-1
CDR3: ASSSNGDRAFTEAF; J: TRBJ1-1; V: TRBV27
CDR3: ASSLLAGAHYNEQF; J: TRBJ2-1; V: TRBV7-6
CDR3: ASSLGDRVRNTEAF; J: TRBJ1-1; V: TRBV5-1
CDR3: ASSLDSSLGQGSYEQY; J: TRBJ2-7; V: TRBV11-3
CDR3: ASSDGTGGYNEQF; J: TRBJ2-1; V: TRBV5-4
CDR3: ASSMRTGGNQPQH; J: TRBJ1-5; V: TRBV6-2/TRBV6-3
CDR3: ASKISWEQY; J: TRBJ2-7; V: TRBV12-3/TRBV12-4
CDR3: ASSSPGGKGYT; J: TRBJ1-2; V: TRBV7-9
CDR3: ASSLLAGATGELF; J: TRBJ2-2; V: TRBV6-4
CDR3: ASSLASYYGYT; J: TRBJ1-2; V: TRBV7-9
CDR3: ASSLAPPGTGGGNEQY; J: TRBJ2-7; V: TRBV7-6
CDR3: ASSIALGGNSPLH; J: TRBJ1-6; V: TRBV19
CDR3: ASSPPGLGMGNQPQH; J: TRBJ1-5; V: TRBV18
CDR3: ASSSPGTSGRSYSGNEQF; J: TRBJ2-1; V: TRBV5-1
CDR3: ASSPAGATDTQY; J: TRBJ2-3; V: TRBV3-1/TRBV3-2
CDR3: ATSTGVTEKLF; J: TRBJ1-4; V: TRBV28
CDR3: ASSLSGSGNTIY; J: TRBJ1-3; V: TRBV11-2
CDR3: ATSEDRGDTQY; J: TRBJ2-3; V: TRBV24-1
CDR3: ASSFPQGDTQY; J: TRBJ2-3; V: TRBV7-9
CDR3: ASSLTGRGETQY; J: TRBJ2-5; V: TRBV7-2
CDR3: ASSLAGESYEQY; J: TRBJ2-7; V: TRBV5-6
CDR3: ASSWGLAGGWTGELF; J: TRBJ2-2; V: TRBV5-8
CDR3: ASRQRGVNEKLF; J: TRBJ1-4; V: TRBV7-9
CDR3: ATSDPGQGSQPQH; J: TRBJ1-5; V: TRBV24-1
CDR3: ASSVRPGDTEAF; J: TRBJ1-1; V: TRBV9